One sample yielded the 5 T cell receptor beta chains listed below, sequenced in a study of beta chain features in type 1 diabetes listed by TCRdb under 2018. The library came from the immunoSEQ multiplex PCR assay. The entire isolated RNA was reverse transcribed using the High Capacity cDNA Reverse Transcription Kit, and thus expressed TCRB transcripts were sequenced. TCRdb holds this immuneACCESS table with in-frame rearrangements only. Some clones are missing; in checked studies, unresolved V genes explain under half, and the rest has no known cause. The sample yields roughly 290,000 clones; around 7.3% were counted once. In total, the top ten clones hold roughly 1% of the sample. Material: central memory CD4+ T cells from blood. The source is a woman aged 18-30 years in good health.

This chain connects TRBV19 to TRBJ1-1; D remains unclear. The germline gives CDR1 LNHDA, CDR2 SQIVND (reference sequence). Deletions cut 0 bases from V and 5 bases from J, with 10 bases between. The CDR3 has 14 amino acids. This CDR3 reads CASSIDPDQTEAFF. In DNA form, the CDR3 reads TGTGCCAGTAGTATAGATCCGGATCAGACTGAAGCTTTCTTT.

This clone showed up just a few times. This chain joins TRBV6-9 and TRBJ1-2, with no clear D. This CDR3 spans 12 amino acids. V was cut by 3 bases and J by 2 bases, with 4 bases left in between. The germline V gene encodes CDR1 MNHGY and CDR2 SVAAGI. CDR3 bases: TGTGCCAGCAGTTACTCGAACTATGGCTACACCTTC. As protein: CASSYSNYGYTF.

This clone was counted only a few times. Here the CDR3 DNA reads TGTGCCAGCAGTTTGATCTTGGGGGCTGGTCGTCAGCCCCAGCATTTT. It specifies CASSLILGAGRQPQHF. This chain uses TRBV28 with TRBJ1-5; tentative D call: TRBD1 (6 bases). The CDR3 is made up of 16 amino acids. V lost 3 bases to trimming and J lost 6 bases, with 18 bases between them. CDR1 is MDHEN and CDR2 is SYDVKM in the germline V gene.

The chain combines TRBV30 with TRBJ2-2; no reliable D call. Germline CDR1 GTSNPN, CDR2 SVGIG (reference sequence). Trimming shortened V by 1 base and J by 0 bases, and 6 bases separated the two germline ends. This CDR3 is built from 14 residues. CDR3 protein: CAWSGGPNTGELFF. As DNA, the CDR3 is TGTGCCTGGAGTGGCGGCCCGAACACCGGGGAGCTGTTTTTT.

The CDR3 DNA sequence: TGTGCCAGTACCGGGACAGCTATAACCGGGGAGCTGTTTTTT. It yields the protein CASTGTAITGELFF. The J gene is TRBJ2-2, the V gene TRBV19, with 7 bases lining up with TRBD1. This CDR3 is built from 14 residues. V was pared by 7 bases and J by 5 bases, with 7 bases of the junction left unmatched. Germline values: CDR1 LNHDA, CDR2 SQIVND (reference sequence).